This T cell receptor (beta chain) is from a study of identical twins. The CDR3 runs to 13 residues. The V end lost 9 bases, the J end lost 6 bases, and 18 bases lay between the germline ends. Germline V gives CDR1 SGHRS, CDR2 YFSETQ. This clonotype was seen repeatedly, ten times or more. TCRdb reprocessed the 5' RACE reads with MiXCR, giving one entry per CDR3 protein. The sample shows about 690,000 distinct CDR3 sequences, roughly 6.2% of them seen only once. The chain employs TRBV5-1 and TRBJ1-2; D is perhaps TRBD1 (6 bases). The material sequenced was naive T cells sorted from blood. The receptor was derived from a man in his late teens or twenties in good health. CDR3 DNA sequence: TGCGCCACTTCGACAGGCCTATCTGATGGCTACACCTTC. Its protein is CATSTGLSDGYTF.